These 14 T cell receptor beta chains originate from one sample sequenced in a study of identical twins. Each CDR3 protein gets one entry after TCRdb re-called the 5' RACE reads with MiXCR. The sample consists of approximately 700,000 distinct CDR3 sequences, around 6% of them appearing once. The sequencing input was naive T cells sorted from blood. These receptors came from a young man in good health.

This clonotype was detected ten times or more. This sequence joins TRBV12-3 or TRBV12-4 and TRBJ1-1; D might be TRBD1 (5 bases). V lost 3 bases and J lost 5, with 10 bases in between. The CDR3 is made up of 13 amino acids. In DNA form, the CDR3 reads TGTGCCAGCAGTTTTGACAGATGGACTGAAGCTTTCTTT. Protein sequence: CASSFDRWTEAFF.

In this sample, this clonotype turned up a few times. This sequence joins TRBV28 and TRBJ2-5; 8 bases match TRBD2. CDR3 length equals 15 residues. Germline CDR1 MDHEN, CDR2 SYDVKM. Trimming at V came to 7 bases and at J to 3 bases, leaving 10 bases not matched to a gene. CDR3 region: CASTLLAGPKETQYF. CDR3 coding DNA: TGTGCCAGCACCCTTTTAGCGGGACCCAAAGAGACCCAGTACTTC.

This clonotype was counted a few times. This chain uses TRBV11-2 with TRBJ2-5, with 10 bases matching TRBD1. This CDR3 contains 17 residues. Trimming removed 2 bases from V and 4 bases from J; junction bases left unmatched: 10. The germline V gene encodes CDR1 SGHAT and CDR2 FQNNGV. The CDR3: CASSLSGTGVSRETQYF. Here the CDR3 DNA reads TGTGCCAGCAGCTTATCCGGGACAGGGGTATCACGAGAGACCCAGTACTTC.

There are many counts of this clonotype. The chain links TRBV7-9 to TRBJ1-3; no firm D call. The CDR3 totals 14 residues. The germline gives CDR1 SEHNR, CDR2 FQNEAQ (reference sequence). V lost 5 bases, J lost 2 bases, and 10 bases lay in between. The CDR3 DNA reads TGTGCCAGCAGCGCGCGGTTCCCTGGAAACACCATATATTTT. This encodes CASSARFPGNTIYF.

This clonotype has a count of ten or more. This chain joins TRBV10-3 and TRBJ1-4; 8 nucleotides align to TRBD1. J lost 8 bases, V lost 10 bases, and 9 bases had no gene match. The CDR3 loop spans 13 amino acids. Looked up from germline, CDR1 is ENHRY and CDR2 is SYGVKD. The CDR3 reads CATKDRDPEKLFF. Here the CDR3 DNA reads TGTGCCACCAAGGACAGGGACCCCGAAAAACTGTTTTTT.

The chain recombines TRBV3-1 with TRBJ2-7; D perhaps matches TRBD2 (6 bases). V lost 3 bases and J lost 0, with 18 bases in between. This CDR3 is 17 amino acids long. CDR1 and CDR2 from the germline V gene are LGHDT and YNNKEL (reference sequence). The CDR3 protein is CASSQGRLRGSSYEQYF. As DNA, the CDR3 is TGTGCCAGCAGCCAGGGACGACTCCGGGGGAGCTCCTACGAGCAGTACTTC.

This clonotype showed up many times. The genes are TRBV20-1 and TRBJ2-3; D is possibly TRBD2 (6 bases). The CDR3 runs 14 residues. V dropped 7 bases and J dropped 6 bases, with 20 bases sitting between them. Germline CDR1 DFQATT, CDR2 SNEGSKA (reference sequence). DNA of the CDR3: TGCAGTGTCACCGGGGGAACAGTCAGGGATACGCAGTATTTT. Translating it yields CSVTGGTVRDTQYF.

This clonotype showed up many times. This chain links TRBV29-1 with TRBJ1-1, with D possibly TRBD1 on 5 matching bases. CDR3 size: 14 residues. Per the germline V gene, CDR1 is SQVTM and CDR2 is ANQGSEA. Trimming stripped 2 bases from V and 1 base from J, with 11 bases between. CDR3 bases: TGCAGCGTTGAACAGGGATGGAGGAACACTGAAGCTTTCTTT. This codes for CSVEQGWRNTEAFF.

This clonotype was detected only a few times. The gene calls are TRBV30 and TRBJ2-7; weak D call: TRBD1 (5 bases). The CDR3 is made up of 17 amino acids. CDR1 is GTSNPN and CDR2 is SVGIG in the germline V gene (reference sequence). Trimming removed 2 bases at V and 7 bases at J, with 27 bases between. The CDR3 region is CAWSWSLLTDKPTEQYF. CDR3 DNA: TGTGCCTGGAGTTGGTCCCTACTTACGGACAAGCCTACGGAGCAGTACTTC.

This clonotype was seen more than once but under ten times. This chain uses TRBV2 with TRBJ1-6; the match to TRBD1 covers 7 bases. The CDR3 has 14 amino acids. Per germline, CDR1 SNHLY and CDR2 FYNNEI. V shed 7 bases and J 5 bases; nucleotides not matched to a gene: 5. CDR3 DNA: TGTGCCAGCAAATCAGGGACAGATAATTCACCCCTCCACTTT. Its translation: CASKSGTDNSPLHF.

V usage is TRBV29-1 and J usage is TRBJ2-1; 10 bases are shared with TRBD1. V lost 6 bases to trimming and J lost 10 bases; unmatched junction nucleotides: 12. From germline, CDR1 is SQVTM and CDR2 ANQGSEA. The CDR3 is made up of 14 amino acids. CDR3 sequence: CSVLRDRGGGEQFF. The CDR3 DNA reads TGCAGCGTGCTCCGGGACAGGGGAGGGGGGGAGCAGTTCTTC.

This clonotype was recorded at least ten times. V is TRBV7-6 and J is TRBJ1-2; D is perhaps TRBD1 (5 bases). The CDR3 extends over 13 amino acids. Germline V gives CDR1 SGHVS, CDR2 FNYEAQ. Trimming left V 1 base short and J 9 bases short, with 12 bases between. This chain's CDR3 is CASSLVGQGSYTF. CDR3 DNA: TGTGCCAGCAGCTTAGTTGGCCAGGGTAGCTACACCTTC. The entire variable domain, with the rest obtained from reference TRBV7-6 and TRBJ1-2, is as follows: GAGVSQSPRYKVTKRGQDVALRCDPISGHVSLYWYRQALGQGPEFLTYFNYEAQQDKSGLPNDRFSAERPEGSISTLTIQRTEQRDSAMYRCASSLVGQGSYTFGSGTRLTVV.

This rearrangement joins TRBV20-1 to TRBJ2-5, with 10 bases identical to TRBD2. The CDR3 sequence is 15 residues long. V was clipped by 6 bases and J by 5 bases; unmatched bases: 12. Germline V CDR1 and CDR2: DFQATT, SNEGSKA (reference sequence). The CDR3 DNA reads TGCAGTGCCTGTTCTAGCGGGAGTTTTAAGGAGACCCAGTACTTC. It encodes CSACSSGSFKETQYF.

At least ten counts were recorded for this clonotype. The chain recombines TRBV30 with TRBJ2-1; D is perhaps TRBD1 or TRBD2 (5 bases each). Germline CDR1 and CDR2: GTSNPN and SVGIG (reference sequence). Trimming stripped 3 bases from V and 6 bases from J, with 6 bases between. The CDR3 sequence is 11 residues long. The CDR3 loop is CAWRGVNEQFF. CDR3 DNA: TGTGCCTGGAGGGGGGTCAATGAGCAGTTCTTC.